This T cell receptor (beta chain) was retrieved from a study of identical twins. Healthy Caucasian individuals made up all the donors. From the 5' RACE reads, TCRdb called clonotypes with MiXCR, one entry per CDR3 protein. This sample has 690,000 or so distinct CDR3 sequences; roughly 6% occur once, and the top ten carry around 1.9%. This clonotype has ten or more counts. Its antigen remains unidentified. The CDR3 is 15 amino acids. Germline V gene sequence: CDR1 ENHRY, CDR2 SYGVKD. The ends lost 5 bases at V and 0 bases at J; junction bases unmatched: 5. Whole-study findings and limits: It was cross-sectional statistical analysis, not following the same donors, that the conclusions relied on. Insertions were reduced in abundant cord blood beta clonotypes but not in memory repertoires. Weaker excess sharing between twins was seen in beta out-of-frame sequences.

This receptor was identified in a man younger than 35 in good health. Sequencing was performed on naive T cells sorted from blood. The chain uses TRBV10-3 and TRBJ2-3; 7 bases fit TRBD2. CDR3 loop: CAISRSGASTDTQYF. DNA for the CDR3: TGTGCCATCAGTCGGAGCGGGGCAAGCACAGATACGCAGTATTTT.